This T cell receptor (beta chain) came from a study of shared clonotypes between healthy human individuals. Concerning this clone: Its antigen remains unknown.

From germline, CDR1 is MDHEN and CDR2 SYDVKM. The CDR3 is 16 residues long. The V and J ends lost 6 bases and 1 base, in that order; junction bases with no gene match: 6. Study-level points and caveats: Blood alone was sampled, and tissue repertoires likely differ. For sorted subsets, rarefaction showed incomplete sequencing despite large depth.

As defined, naive CD8 cells were CD45RO-negative and positively selected for CCR7, with terminally differentiated effector memory CD45RA+ cells excluded. Using immunoSEQ multiplex PCR, the repertoire was profiled, and TCRdb retains in-frame clones only, with some absent. In the table there are roughly 2 million clones, just under 95% of which are singletons. The sample taken for sequencing was naive CD8+ T cells sorted from blood. This clonotype was obtained from a young man in good health. The rearrangement uses TRBV28 and TRBJ2-7; TRBD2 matches 13 bases. Written as DNA, the CDR3 is TGTGCCAGCAGGATCGGGACTAGCGGGGCTTCCTACGAGCAGTACTTC. Translated: CASRIGTSGASYEQYF.